This T cell receptor beta chain came from a study of cytomegalovirus exposure and HLA in healthy donors. Study results and caveats: Rarity marked most TCR sequences, yet some public TCRs occurred in many donors. With high specificity and sensitivity, the classifier reportedly diagnosed cytomegalovirus status. In vitro, three CMV-associated chains proved specific for CMV antigens. The study labeled 164 TCR beta chains cytomegalovirus-associated.

This clone occurred a few times. Its antigen remains unknown. V gave up 2 bases and J gave up 7 bases, with 12 bases separating them. The germline gives CDR1 MNHNY, CDR2 SVGAGI (reference sequence). This CDR3 is built from 15 residues. The data were produced by immunoSEQ multiplex PCR, yet TCRdb's version contains in-frame clones alone and is incomplete. The sample has 110,000 to 150,000 clones; roughly 81% are singletons. This rearrangement joins TRBV6-6 to TRBJ1-6, with D maybe TRBD1 (5 bases). The origin of this receptor is a woman in her thirties in good health and CMV-seronegative. What was sequenced was PBMCs. DNA of the CDR3: TGTGCCAGCAGTTACGGCAGGGCTGACAATTCACCCCTCCACTTT. Protein sequence: CASSYGRADNSPLHF.